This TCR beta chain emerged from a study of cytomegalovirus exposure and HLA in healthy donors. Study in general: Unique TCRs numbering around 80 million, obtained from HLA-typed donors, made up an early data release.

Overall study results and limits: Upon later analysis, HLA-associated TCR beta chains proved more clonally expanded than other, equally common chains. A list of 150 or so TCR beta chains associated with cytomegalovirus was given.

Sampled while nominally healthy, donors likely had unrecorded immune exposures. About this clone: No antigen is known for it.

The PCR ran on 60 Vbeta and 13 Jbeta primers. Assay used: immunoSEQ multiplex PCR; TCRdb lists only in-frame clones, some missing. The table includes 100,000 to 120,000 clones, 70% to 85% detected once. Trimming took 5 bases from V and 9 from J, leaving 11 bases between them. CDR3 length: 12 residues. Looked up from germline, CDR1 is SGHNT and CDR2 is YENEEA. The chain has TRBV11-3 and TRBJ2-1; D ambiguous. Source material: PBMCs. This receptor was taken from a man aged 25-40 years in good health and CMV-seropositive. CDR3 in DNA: TGTGCCAGCAGCGCGTACCAGGCTGAGCAGTTCTTC. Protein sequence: CASSAYQAEQFF.